The present TCR beta chain was sequenced within a study of cytomegalovirus exposure and HLA in healthy donors. For the study at large: From donors who were HLA-typed, an early data release held 75 million to 85 million unique TCRs.

Points on this clone: Its target is not known.

General observations from the study: Equally common other TCR beta chains were less clonally expanded than HLA-associated ones, a later analysis found. Later work found most CMV-associated TCR beta chains apparently HLA-restricted. Generally TCR sequences proved uncommon, though certain public TCRs appeared in numerous donors.

The germline gives CDR1 SGHNT, CDR2 YYREEE (reference sequence). This CDR3 spans 16 amino acids. The V and J ends lost 2 bases and 2 bases, in that order; junction bases with no gene match: 8. The PCR ran on 60 Vbeta and 13 Jbeta primers. Using immunoSEQ multiplex PCR, the repertoire was profiled, and TCRdb retains in-frame clones only, with some absent. The sample includes about 140,000 clones, around 80% of them seen just once. The TCR was taken from a man aged 25-45 years in good health and CMV-seronegative. Sequencing used PBMCs. V is TRBV5-4 and J is TRBJ2-3; 7 nucleotides match TRBD1. DNA of the CDR3: TGTGCCAGCAGCTTCCGCCGACAGGGAAACACAGATACGCAGTATTTT. It codes for CASSFRRQGNTDTQYF.